Listed below are T cell receptor beta chains from one sample, sequenced in a study of blood T cell repertoires in COVID-19. Sequencing was performed with immunoSEQ multiplex PCR; in TCRdb, only in-frame clones are kept and a portion is missing. The data contain 53,000 or so clones, approximately 90% of them singletons. Sequencing was performed on peripheral blood. The receptor source for this set is a man older than 75 with acute or convalescent COVID-19. The CDR3 runs from the conserved cysteine through the conserved F or W. A D gene is named only where the DNA matches it firmly.

v_gene: TRBV25-1; j_gene: TRBJ1-2; d_gene: TRBD1; CDR3aa: CASSETRQGDGYTF; CDR3nt: TGTGCCAGCAGTGAGACGCGACAGGGGGATGGCTACACCTTC
v_gene: TRBV11-2; j_gene: TRBJ1-6; d_gene: TRBD1; CDR3aa: CASSLNVGTGALHF; CDR3nt: TGTGCCAGCAGCTTAAACGTAGGGACAGGGGCCCTCCACTTT
v_gene: TRBV6-4; j_gene: TRBJ2-7; d_gene: -; CDR3aa: CASSDHFSRRDYEQYF; CDR3nt: TGTGCCAGCAGTGACCACTTCTCTCGACGGGACTACGAGCAGTACTTC
v_gene: TRBV12-3/TRBV12-4; j_gene: TRBJ2-1; d_gene: TRBD2; CDR3aa: CATSGLDNEQFF; CDR3nt: TGTGCCACCTCGGGACTAGACAATGAGCAGTTCTTC
v_gene: TRBV5-1; j_gene: TRBJ2-7; d_gene: TRBD1; CDR3aa: CASSLRDRGLYEQYF; CDR3nt: TGCGCCAGCAGCTTGAGGGACAGGGGTCTGTACGAGCAGTACTTC
v_gene: TRBV5-1; j_gene: TRBJ2-7; d_gene: TRBD1; CDR3aa: CASSEPHRGLSYEQYF; CDR3nt: TGCGCCAGCAGCGAACCCCACAGGGGCCTCTCCTACGAGCAGTACTTC
v_gene: TRBV9; j_gene: TRBJ2-2; d_gene: TRBD2; CDR3aa: CASSEGASGVTGELFF; CDR3nt: TGTGCCAGCAGCGAAGGGGCTAGCGGAGTCACCGGGGAGCTGTTTTTT
v_gene: TRBV18; j_gene: TRBJ1-4; d_gene: -; CDR3aa: CASSPLGGGRFNEKLFF; CDR3nt: TGTGCCAGCTCACCCCTCGGGGGGGGGCGCTTTAATGAAAAACTGTTTTTT
v_gene: TRBV7-8; j_gene: TRBJ2-5; d_gene: -; CDR3aa: CASSSGHGKETQYF; CDR3nt: TGTGCCAGCAGCTCGGGACATGGAAAAGAGACCCAGTACTTC
v_gene: TRBV7-6; j_gene: TRBJ2-1; d_gene: -; CDR3aa: CASSRGGTAYNEQFF; CDR3nt: TGTGCCAGCAGTCGGGGCGGGACTGCCTACAATGAGCAGTTCTTC
v_gene: TRBV29-1; j_gene: TRBJ2-3; d_gene: TRBD2; CDR3aa: CSVLKRGGTDTQYF; CDR3nt: TGCAGCGTACTAAAGCGGGGGGGCACAGATACGCAGTATTTT
v_gene: TRBV5-1; j_gene: TRBJ2-5; d_gene: TRBD2; CDR3aa: CASSLWASGVKTQYF; CDR3nt: TGCGCCAGCAGCTTGTGGGCTAGCGGGGTTAAGACCCAGTACTTC